These 30 T cell receptor beta chains originate from one sample sequenced in a study of circulating CD8 cells and anti-PD-1 response in melanoma. Four subsets defined by PD-1 and/or TIGIT were sorted from live CD3+CD8+TCRalphabeta+ cells. TCR libraries were prepared from 15 ng of total RNA with the QIAseq Immune Repertoire TCR panel. TCRdb called the reads again in MiXCR, with one record for every CDR3 protein. Of under 750 distinct CDR3 sequences in the sample, 9% were seen once. This specimen consisted of CD8+ T cells from PBMCs, obtained at baseline or after one month of anti-PD-1 therapy (not recorded which). Receptor source: a human donor with melanoma.

This clonotype rates as medium-sized. This chain joins TRBV28 and TRBJ2-7, with a tentative D call TRBD1 (6 bases). V dropped 5 bases and J dropped 3 bases, with 11 bases sitting between them. Germline CDR1 reads MDHEN; CDR2 reads SYDVKM. The CDR3 contains 13 residues. For the CDR3, the DNA is TGTGCCAGCAGTGCCACAGGGTTCTACGAGCAGTACTTC. Protein: CASSATGFYEQYF.

By sample fraction, this clonotype is large. The genes are TRBV27 and TRBJ2-1, with 8 positions matching TRBD2. The CDR3 has 15 amino acids. V lost 3 bases and J lost 7; bases outside the gene matches: 8. CDR1 and CDR2 from the germline V gene are MNHEY and SMNVEV (reference sequence). Here the CDR3 reads CASSFGGLEGNEQFF. DNA for the CDR3: TGTGCCAGCAGTTTTGGGGGACTAGAAGGAAATGAGCAGTTCTTC.

This clonotype is deemed medium-sized. This chain uses TRBV27 with TRBJ2-7; the match to TRBD2 covers 7 bases. This CDR3 is built from 16 residues. The junction had 13 bases not matched to a gene; V was cut back by 5 bases and J by 3 bases. Germline lookup yields CDR1 MNHEY and CDR2 SMNVEV (reference sequence). The DNA for the CDR3 is TGTGCCAGCAGTCCCAACCAGGGAGGGATTTTCTACGAGCAGTACTTC. It yields the protein CASSPNQGGIFYEQYF.

This clonotype is large (0.1 to 1%) in the sample. CDR3 coding DNA: TGTGCCAGCAGTGAATTAGGTCGGGAACAGAACTATGGCTACACCTTC. It yields the protein CASSELGREQNYGYTF. The rearrangement uses TRBV25-1 and TRBJ1-2, with D hard to call. Trimming left V 1 base short and J 2 bases short, with 14 bases between. The CDR3 consists of 16 residues. From germline, CDR1 is MGHDK and CDR2 SYGVNS.

This clonotype is labeled large. V usage is TRBV19 and J usage is TRBJ1-2; TRBD1 matches at 8 bases. The V and J ends lost 5 bases and 7 bases, in that order; junction bases with no gene match: 12. This CDR3 has 15 amino acids. From germline, CDR1 is LNHDA and CDR2 SQIVND (reference sequence). The CDR3 spells CASSPSDRAFGGYTF. CDR3 in DNA: TGTGCCAGTAGTCCCTCGGACAGGGCTTTCGGTGGCTACACCTTC.

This clonotype turned up a few times. The J gene is TRBJ2-2, the V gene TRBV27; 16 nucleotides agree with TRBD2. The CDR3 loop spans 19 amino acids. The junction had 10 bases not matched to a gene; V was cut back by 5 bases and J by 4 bases. Germline CDR1 and CDR2: MNHEY and SMNVEV (reference sequence). The chain's CDR3 is CASSQPGLAGGPSTGELFF. The CDR3 nucleotides are TGTGCCAGCAGTCAGCCGGGACTAGCGGGAGGGCCGTCCACCGGGGAGCTGTTTTTT.

This clonotype ranks as large. The chain employs TRBV25-1 and TRBJ2-4, with 10 bases aligning to TRBD2. V lost 5 bases to trimming and J lost 9 bases; unmatched junction nucleotides: 25. The CDR3 has 20 amino acids. Germline CDR1 reads MGHDK; CDR2 reads SYGVNS. CDR3 sequence (DNA): TGTGCCAGCAGTCCTCGTGTAGGCAGCGCGCTTCTAGCGGGAGACGGCATTCAGTACTTC. Its translation is CASSPRVGSALLAGDGIQYF.

This clonotype is classed as medium-sized. V is TRBV14 and J is TRBJ2-1, with D hard to call. This CDR3 contains 13 residues. CDR1 is SGHDN and CDR2 is FVKESK in the germline V gene. V dropped 3 bases and J dropped 3 bases, with 6 bases sitting between them. CDR3 protein: CASSQQVYNEQFF. In DNA, the CDR3 is TGTGCCAGCAGCCAGCAGGTCTACAATGAGCAGTTCTTC.

This clonotype rates as medium-sized. The chain's CDR3 is CSARGGRTPYNEQFF. As DNA, the CDR3 is TGCAGTGCTAGAGGGGGCAGGACTCCCTACAATGAGCAGTTCTTC. The chain carries TRBV20-1 and TRBJ2-1; either TRBD1 or TRBD2 may fit D (5 bases each). This CDR3 spans 15 amino acids. Germline V CDR1 and CDR2: DFQATT, SNEGSKA (reference sequence). The ends were cut back, 1 base at V and 2 bases at J, with 12 bases in the middle.

This clonotype is judged large. This chain links TRBV24-1 with TRBJ2-7; TRBD1 aligns across 9 bases. The V gene end was trimmed by 3 bases and the J gene end by 3 bases; junction bases not matched to a gene: 5. CDR1 KGHDR and CDR2 SFDVKD come from the germline V gene. CDR3 size: 15 residues. CDR3 loop: CATSDPGTGLYEQYF. CDR3 sequence (DNA): TGTGCCACCAGTGATCCCGGGACAGGGCTCTACGAGCAGTACTTC.

This clonotype is classed as large. J is TRBJ2-7 and V is TRBV19; D gene uncertain. Germline V gene sequence: CDR1 LNHDA, CDR2 SQIVND (reference sequence). Deletions cut 3 bases from V and 6 bases from J, with 15 bases between. CDR3 size: 14 residues. CDR3 region: CASSIGPSSVEQYF. DNA of the CDR3: TGTGCCAGTAGTATCGGTCCCTCCTCGGTCGAGCAGTACTTC.

This clonotype is judged large. The chain couples TRBV19 to TRBJ2-3, with 7 bases identical to TRBD2. The germline gives CDR1 LNHDA, CDR2 SQIVND (reference sequence). V gave up 3 bases and J gave up 3 bases; unmatched junction bases: 9. The CDR3 length is 16 residues. The CDR3 loop reads CASSIYAGEATDTQYF. The CDR3 DNA is TGTGCCAGTAGTATTTACGCGGGAGAGGCGACAGATACGCAGTATTTT.

As for this clonotype: A much larger clone lies one base from this, so it may be a read error. The J gene is TRBJ2-3, the V gene TRBV11-3, with 8 nucleotides matching TRBD1. Germline V gene sequence: CDR1 SGHNT, CDR2 YENEEA. This CDR3 has 16 amino acids. V was pared by 5 bases and J by 4 bases, with 11 bases of the junction left unmatched. CDR3 region: CASSLRTGQVSDTQYF. CDR3 nucleotides: TGTGCCAGCAGCCTTCGGACAGGGCAGGTCTCAGATACGCAGTATTTT.

By share, this clonotype ranks as large. The CDR3 loop reads CASSPGTGVDEQYF. The CDR3 DNA follows: TGTGCCAGCAGTCCCGGGACAGGGGTAGACGAGCAGTACTTC. V usage is TRBV2 and J usage is TRBJ2-7; 10 bases fit TRBD1. The CDR3 loop spans 14 amino acids. V trimming: 5 bases; J trimming: 5 bases; junction bases outside the gene matches: 6. In germline, CDR1 is SNHLY, CDR2 FYNNEI.

Relative to its sample, this clonotype is medium-sized. This chain uses TRBV4-3 with TRBJ2-1, with 11 bases lining up with TRBD2. With V trimmed by 3 bases and J by 4 bases, 2 bases remained unmatched. Per the germline V gene, CDR1 is LGHNA and CDR2 is YSLEER. The CDR3 covers 15 residues. The DNA of the CDR3 is TGCGCCAGCAGCCAGACTAGCGGGGAATACAATGAGCAGTTCTTC. It yields the protein CASSQTSGEYNEQFF.

This sequence joins TRBV20-1 and TRBJ2-7, with 10 bases that match TRBD2. Germline V gene sequence: CDR1 DFQATT, CDR2 SNEGSKA (reference sequence). CDR3 length: 15 amino acids. With 3 bases clipped from V and 2 bases from J, the junction kept 7 bases outside the gene matches. This CDR3 is CSAREASGSAYEQYF. The CDR3 bases are TGCAGTGCTAGGGAGGCTAGCGGGAGTGCCTACGAGCAGTACTTC.

This chain uses TRBV19 with TRBJ1-4; D remains unclear. The germline V gene has CDR1 LNHDA and CDR2 SQIVND (reference sequence). This CDR3 region has 14 residues. V lost 8 bases, J lost 1 base, and 11 bases lay in between. The CDR3 bases are TGTGCCAGTGCGTTTCTGGGAACTAATGAAAAACTGTTTTTT. Protein: CASAFLGTNEKLFF.

By proportion, this clonotype is medium-sized. The chain recombines TRBV18 with TRBJ2-3; D tentatively fits TRBD1 or TRBD2 (6 bases each). CDR1 is KGHSH, CDR2 LQKENI, per germline. The CDR3 covers 17 residues. Between the trimmed V and J ends, which lost 5 bases and 2 bases, there was a span of 20 bases. In DNA, the CDR3 is TGTGCCAGCTCAGCTTCCGGAACGGGGGCGTACACAGATACGCAGTATTTT. Translation: CASSASGTGAYTDTQYF.

In its sample, this clonotype is large. This chain joins TRBV20-1 and TRBJ2-1; D remains unclear. Between the trimmed V and J ends, which lost 3 bases and 8 bases, there was a span of 20 bases. This CDR3 has 15 amino acids. Germline assignment: CDR1 DFQATT and CDR2 SNEGSKA (reference sequence). The DNA of the CDR3 is TGCAGTGCTAGCGGGTCCTTTACTCCTGGCGATGAGCAGTTCTTC. It codes for CSASGSFTPGDEQFF.

In its sample, this clonotype is medium-sized. The chain recombines TRBV6-4 with TRBJ1-2; 7 bases line up with TRBD1. V trimming: 5 bases; J trimming: 4 bases; junction bases outside the gene matches: 4. CDR1 and CDR2 from the germline V gene are MRHNA and SNTAGT. The CDR3 covers 13 residues. DNA for the CDR3: TGTGCCAGCAGTATCGGACAGGCCTATGGCTACACCTTC. Translation: CASSIGQAYGYTF.

This clonotype is labeled medium-sized. The rearrangement uses TRBV29-1 and TRBJ2-1, with D possibly TRBD1 on 5 matching bases. Trimming took off 6 bases at V and 7 bases at J, with 25 bases between the two ends. The CDR3 is made up of 16 amino acids. CDR1 and CDR2 (germline): SQVTM, ANQGSEA. The CDR3 DNA reads as TGCAGCGTCGAATTGACAGACCGCCTGGTGGTGAATGAGCAGTTCTTC. Amino acids: CSVELTDRLVVNEQFF.

This clonotype counts as medium-sized (0.01 to 0.1%). The genes are TRBV11-2 and TRBJ2-2; D unclear. Germline values: CDR1 SGHAT, CDR2 FQNNGV. The CDR3 has 15 amino acids. Trimming took off 3 bases at V and 3 bases at J, with 11 bases between the two ends. CDR3 region: CASSFGQAYTGELFF. The CDR3 coding sequence is TGTGCCAGCAGCTTTGGGCAGGCTTACACCGGGGAGCTGTTTTTT.

By its share, this clonotype is large. The CDR3 reads CSASPQRDIYEQYF. In DNA form, the CDR3 reads TGCAGTGCTAGTCCCCAAAGGGATATCTACGAGCAGTACTTC. V and J are TRBV20-1 and TRBJ2-7, with D uncertain. This CDR3 has 14 residues. Trimming removed 3 bases from V and 3 bases from J, with 15 bases in between. Looked up from germline, CDR1 is DFQATT and CDR2 is SNEGSKA (reference sequence).

In its sample, this clonotype is medium-sized. J is TRBJ2-7 and V is TRBV25-1; 7 positions agree with TRBD1. Germline-derived CDR1 and CDR2 are MGHDK and SYGVNS. The CDR3 spans 15 residues. With 5 bases clipped from V and 2 bases from J, the junction kept 9 bases outside the gene matches. The CDR3 DNA is TGTGCCAGCAGTCCCCTGGACAGGAACCCCTACGAGCAGTACTTC. Protein sequence: CASSPLDRNPYEQYF.

This clonotype is judged medium-sized (0.01 to 0.1%). The junction differs from germline at one of its ends, possibly a read error. The chain is built from TRBV7-7 and TRBJ2-5; tentative D call: TRBD1 (5 bases). The germline CDR1 and CDR2 sequences are SSHAT and FNYEAQ (reference sequence). The CDR3 covers 15 residues. This CDR3 is CASSSTEGVQETQYF. CDR3 sequence (DNA): TGTGCTAGCAGCTCAACAGAAGGGGTTCAGGAGACCCAGTACTTC.

This clonotype ranks as medium-sized. V and J are TRBV14 and TRBJ2-2; D unclear. Germline V CDR1 and CDR2: SGHDN, FVKESK. The V end was cut by 5 bases, the J end by 2 bases, with 9 bases between. CDR3 length equals 14 residues. The CDR3 region has the DNA TGTGCCAGCAGCTTCCGACAAAACACCGGGGAGCTGTTTTTT. This gives the protein CASSFRQNTGELFF. The entire variable domain, with the rest obtained from reference TRBV14 and TRBJ2-2, is as follows: EAGVTQFPSHSVIEKGQTVTLRCDPISGHDNLYWYRRVMGKEIKFLLHFVKESKQDESGMPNNRFLAERTGGTYSTLKVQPAELEDSGVYFCASSFRQNTGELFFGEGSRLTVL.

This clonotype appeared a few times. The gene calls are TRBV6-4 and TRBJ2-3, with D hard to call. Per the germline V gene, CDR1 is MRHNA and CDR2 is SNTAGT. The V end was cut by 6 bases, the J end by 6 bases, with 13 bases between. The CDR3 extends over 13 amino acids. CDR3 bases: TGTGCCAGCAGCCGGGCCGACTCGGATACGCAGTATTTT. Translation gives CASSRADSDTQYF.

This clonotype ranks as large. The CDR3 nucleotides read TGTGCCAGTGCTCAGACCCCTAACGAGCAGTACTTC. It codes for CASAQTPNEQYF. The genes are TRBV19 and TRBJ2-7; D gene unclear. Per the germline V gene, CDR1 is LNHDA and CDR2 is SQIVND (reference sequence). Trimming shortened V by 8 bases and J by 5 bases, and 13 bases separated the two germline ends. The CDR3 is made up of 12 amino acids.

This clonotype is medium-sized (0.01 to 0.1%) in the sample. CDR3 nucleotide sequence: TGTGCCAGCGGAGACTCCTACGAGCAGTACTTC. This translates into CASGDSYEQYF. The chain employs TRBV25-1 and TRBJ2-7; D ambiguous. The germline V and J ends were trimmed by 8 bases and 0 bases, with 5 bases remaining between them. The CDR3 sequence is 11 residues long. Germline V lookup: CDR1 MGHDK, CDR2 SYGVNS.

This clonotype is termed medium-sized. The rearrangement links TRBV20-1 to TRBJ2-3; D is possibly TRBD2 (6 bases). The V end lost 4 bases, the J end lost 2 bases, and 13 bases lay between the germline ends. The germline V gene has CDR1 DFQATT and CDR2 SNEGSKA (reference sequence). The length of the CDR3 is 14 residues. CDR3 in amino acids: CSAKLGGDTDTQYF. The CDR3 nucleotides are TGCAGTGCTAAGTTGGGCGGGGACACAGATACGCAGTATTTT.